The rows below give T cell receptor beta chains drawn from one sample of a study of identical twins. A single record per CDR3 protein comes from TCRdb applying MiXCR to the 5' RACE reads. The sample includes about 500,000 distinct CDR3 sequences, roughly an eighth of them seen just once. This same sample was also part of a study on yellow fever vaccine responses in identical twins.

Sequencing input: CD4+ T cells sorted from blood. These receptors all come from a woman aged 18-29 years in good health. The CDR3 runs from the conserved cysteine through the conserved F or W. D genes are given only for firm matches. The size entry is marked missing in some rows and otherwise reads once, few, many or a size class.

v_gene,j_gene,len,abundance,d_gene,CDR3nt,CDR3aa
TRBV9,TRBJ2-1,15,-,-,TGTGCCAGCAGCGTAGGGCAGGGTGGCTACAATGAGCAGTTCTTC,CASSVGQGGYNEQFF
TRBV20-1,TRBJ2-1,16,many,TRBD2,TGCAGTGCTTCTAACACTCTAGCGGGATACGGCAATGAGCAGTTCTTC,CSASNTLAGYGNEQFF
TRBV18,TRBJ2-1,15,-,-,TGTGCCAGCTCACCACAAGGACAGCCTCAAAATGAGCAGTTCTTC,CASSPQGQPQNEQFF
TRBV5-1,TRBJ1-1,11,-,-,TGCGCCAGCACCGGGGTAACTGAAGCTTTCTTT,CASTGVTEAFF
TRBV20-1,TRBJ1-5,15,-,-,TGCAGTGCTAGAACTTCGGATTATAGCAATCAGCCCCAGCATTTT,CSARTSDYSNQPQHF
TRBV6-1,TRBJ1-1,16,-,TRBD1,TGTGCCAGCAGTGAACGTCCCGGGACAGGGAACACTGAAGCTTTCTTT,CASSERPGTGNTEAFF
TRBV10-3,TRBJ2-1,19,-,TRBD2,TGTGCCTTCTGTCCAGGACTAGCGGGGGGGCCAAAGGCCTACAATGAGCAGTTCTTC,CAFCPGLAGGPKAYNEQFF
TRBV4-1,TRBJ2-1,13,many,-,TGCGCCAGCAGCCTCCGCCTAGGGGATGAGCAGTTCTTC,CASSLRLGDEQFF
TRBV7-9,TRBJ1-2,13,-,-,TGTGCCAGCAGCCCTGAACCTAACTATGGCTACACCTTC,CASSPEPNYGYTF
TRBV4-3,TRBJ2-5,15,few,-,TGCGCCAGCAGCCAAGAAGACGGAGTATCGGGGACCCAGTACTTC,CASSQEDGVSGTQYF
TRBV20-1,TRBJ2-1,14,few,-,TGCAGTGCCCCACCCCCCGGGGGCAGCAATGAGCAGTTCTTC,CSAPPPGGSNEQFF
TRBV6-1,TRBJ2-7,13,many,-,TGTGCCAGCAGTCCGGGGACAAATTACGAGCAGTACTTC,CASSPGTNYEQYF
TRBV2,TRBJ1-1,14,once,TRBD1,TGTGCCAGCACCTACAGGGGTTCGAACACTGAAGCTTTCTTT,CASTYRGSNTEAFF
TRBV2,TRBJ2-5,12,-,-,TGTGCCAGCAGTGACTTGGAGGAGACCCAGTACTTC,CASSDLEETQYF
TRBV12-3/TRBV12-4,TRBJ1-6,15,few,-,TGTGCCAGCAGCCTCCGCCCGGGTGGTAATTCACCCCTCCACTTT,CASSLRPGGNSPLHF
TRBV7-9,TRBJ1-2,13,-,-,TGTGCCAGCAGCCCGCTCACTAGGGTGGGCTACGCCTTC,CASSPLTRVGYAF
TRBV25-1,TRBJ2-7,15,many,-,TGTGCCAGCAGTGATCCCGGGACAACGCGGGGCGAGCAGTACTTC,CASSDPGTTRGEQYF
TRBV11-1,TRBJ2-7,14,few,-,TGTGCCAGCAGCTTACGGCGGAACTCCTACGAGCAGTACTTC,CASSLRRNSYEQYF
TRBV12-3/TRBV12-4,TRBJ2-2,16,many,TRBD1,TGTGCCAGCAGACCGGACAGGGGGGGAAGCACCGGGGAGCTGTTTTTT,CASRPDRGGSTGELFF
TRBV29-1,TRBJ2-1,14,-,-,TGCAGCGTTGATTATACGGGGCTGTTGAATGAGCAGTTCTTC,CSVDYTGLLNEQFF
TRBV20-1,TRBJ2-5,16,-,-,TGCAGTGCTGCTGAGCTAGGGGGCGCGGGACAAGAGACCCAGTACTTC,CSAAELGGAGQETQYF
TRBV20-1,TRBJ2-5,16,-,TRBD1,TGCAGTGCTAGGCAATTCCGGGACAGGGCCCAAGAGACCCAGTACTTC,CSARQFRDRAQETQYF
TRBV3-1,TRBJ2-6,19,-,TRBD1,TGTGCCAGCAGCCAAGCTTACGGGACAGGGGGCATTGGGGCCAACGTCCTGACTTTC,CASSQAYGTGGIGANVLTF
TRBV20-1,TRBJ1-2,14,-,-,TGCAGTGCTACCCTAGGGGCAGGGGCGGGTGGCTACACCTTC,CSATLGAGAGGYTF
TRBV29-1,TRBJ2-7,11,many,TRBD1,TGCAGCGCGGGACAGAACTACGAGCAGTACTTC,CSAGQNYEQYF
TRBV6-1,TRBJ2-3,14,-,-,TGTGCCAGCAGTGACGGACTATCGAGAGATACGCAGTATTTT,CASSDGLSRDTQYF
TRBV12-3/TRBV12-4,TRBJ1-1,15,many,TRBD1,TGTGCCAGCACCGTAGGGACAGGGGCGAACACTGAAGCTTTCTTT,CASTVGTGANTEAFF
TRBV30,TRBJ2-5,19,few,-,TGTGCCTGGAGTAAACAGACGCCGGGGGTAATCAAACCCCAAGAGACCCAGTACTTC,CAWSKQTPGVIKPQETQYF
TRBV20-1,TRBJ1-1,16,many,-,TGCAGTGCTAGCCCAGCTAGCAGGGTTGAGAACACTGAAGCTTTCTTT,CSASPASRVENTEAFF
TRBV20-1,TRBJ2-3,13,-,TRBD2,TGCAGTGCTAGCGGACTAGCGATAGATACGCAGTATTTT,CSASGLAIDTQYF
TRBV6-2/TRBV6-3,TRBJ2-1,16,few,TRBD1,TGTGCCAGCATTACTCGTGGGGACAGGGGGCACGGTGAGCAGTTCTTC,CASITRGDRGHGEQFF
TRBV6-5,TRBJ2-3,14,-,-,TGTGCCAGCAGTTACTCGAGCGCCACAGATACGCAGTATTTT,CASSYSSATDTQYF
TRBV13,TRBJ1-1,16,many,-,TGTGCCAGCAGCTTAGGCCTGTCAGGGATGAACACTGAAGCTTTCTTT,CASSLGLSGMNTEAFF
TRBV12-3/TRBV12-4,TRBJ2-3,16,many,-,TGTGCCAGCAGTGAGTCTGTAGTGAGGGGCACAGATACGCAGTATTTT,CASSESVVRGTDTQYF
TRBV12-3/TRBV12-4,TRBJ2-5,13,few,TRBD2,TGTGCCAGCTTCAGCGGGGGGTCAGAGACCCAGTACTTC,CASFSGGSETQYF
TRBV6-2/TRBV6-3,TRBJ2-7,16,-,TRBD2,TGTGCCAGCAGTCCCATCCCTAGCGGGAGAACGTACGAGCAGTACTTC,CASSPIPSGRTYEQYF